This T cell receptor beta chain was obtained from a study of T cells in Graves' hyperthyroidism and ophthalmopathy. Each ophthalmopathy patient scored at least 3 on the Clinical Activity Score and at least 4 on NOSPECS grade, with duration under 3 months. This clonotype occurred many times. The antigen is not known. Whole-study results and caveats: Blood also carried most thyroid clonotypes expanded above 0.001. The authors' 13 V-J model separated ophthalmopathy from stable hyperthyroidism.

Germline CDR1 reads SGHTA; CDR2 reads FQGNSA. CDR3 length: 12 amino acids. V lost 6 bases and J lost 7, with 9 bases in between. Template material for amplifying TCR beta CDR3 regions consisted of RNA transcripts. HTBI primers were employed in a first-round RT-PCR of the TCR CDR3. A single record per CDR3 protein comes from TCRdb applying MiXCR to the multiplex PCR reads. Of roughly 290,000 distinct CDR3 sequences in the sample, over 15% were seen once. The chain is built from TRBV7-2 and TRBJ2-2, with D perhaps matching TRBD1 (6 bases). The clonotype comes from a woman aged 55-70 years with Graves' ophthalmopathy. Sequences were obtained from blood. CDR3 nucleotide sequence: TGTGCCAGCAGTAAACAGGGCGGGGAGCTGTTTTTT. It yields the protein CASSKQGGELFF.